The 21 T cell receptor beta chains given below trace back to one sample, sequenced in a study of blood T cells in healthy people across ages. Alongside a J-beta primer mix, a sample-barcoded 5' primer served in a second PCR lasting roughly 7 to 11 cycles. TCRdb re-called the 5' RACE reads through MiXCR, storing one row per CDR3 protein. The sample records 700,000 to 950,000 distinct CDR3 sequences, roughly 41% being singletons. Sequencing was performed on blood. The receptors shown here come from a woman aged 55-75 years in good health.

This sequence joins TRBV29-1 and TRBJ2-5; TRBD1 matches 7 bases. The germline V gene has CDR1 SQVTM and CDR2 ANQGSEA. This CDR3 has 14 residues. Trimming at V came to 5 bases and at J to 11 bases, leaving 17 bases not matched to a gene. The CDR3 loop reads CSVKQGFNGNEQYF. CDR3 DNA: TGCAGCGTTAAACAGGGGTTTAATGGCAATGAGCAGTACTTC.

The chain carries TRBV4-2 and TRBJ2-5; D call uncertain. V gave up 8 bases and J gave up 3 bases, with 10 bases separating them. The CDR3 sequence is 12 residues long. CDR1 and CDR2 (germline): LGHNA, YNFKEQ. CDR3 sequence (DNA): TGTGCCAGCCCGATTAGGGAAGAGACCCAGTACTTC. As protein: CASPIREETQYF.

This clonotype turned up a few times. The chain links TRBV11-2 to TRBJ2-1; 11 bases match TRBD2. J gave up 4 bases and V 1 base, and 3 bases lay outside the gene matches. This CDR3 contains 16 residues. Germline CDR1 and CDR2: SGHAT and FQNNGV. In DNA, the CDR3 is TGTGCCAGCAGCTTAGTCCGACTAGCGGGATACAATGAGCAGTTCTTC. Translated, it gives CASSLVRLAGYNEQFF.

This clonotype was found a few times. The chain is built from TRBV9 and TRBJ1-2, with 9 bases aligning to TRBD1. V dropped 3 bases and J dropped 5; count of bases not matched to a gene: 8. CDR1 is SGDLS and CDR2 is YYNGEE in the germline V gene. The CDR3 spans 15 residues. The CDR3, as DNA: TGTGCCAGCAGCGCAGGCCGGGACAGGGCGTATGGCTACACCTTC. It codes for CASSAGRDRAYGYTF.

J is TRBJ2-7 and V is TRBV10-3; 9 bases are shared with TRBD1. V lost 2 bases and J lost 2; bases outside the gene matches: 10. This CDR3 is 17 amino acids long. Germline CDR1 reads ENHRY; CDR2 reads SYGVKD. CDR3 sequence reads: CAISEASGTGFPYEQYF. CDR3 nucleotide sequence: TGTGCCATCAGTGAGGCTTCCGGGACAGGGTTTCCCTACGAGCAGTACTTC.

This clonotype was found a few times. This chain uses TRBV3-1 with TRBJ2-7, with D uncertain. V dropped 1 base and J dropped 0 bases, with 10 bases sitting between them. Germline V lookup: CDR1 LGHDT, CDR2 YNNKEL (reference sequence). The CDR3 is 15 amino acids. The CDR3 is CASSQALESSYEQYF. The CDR3 nucleotides read TGTGCCAGCAGCCAAGCCCTAGAGAGCTCCTACGAGCAGTACTTC.

A remark on this clonotype: Since a much larger clone is just one base distant, this may be a read error. The chain carries TRBV9 and TRBJ2-1, with D perhaps TRBD1 (5 bases). Germline CDR1 and CDR2: SGDLS and YYNGEE. This CDR3 is built from 16 residues. CDR3 amino acids: CAGSVEGQGSYNEQFF. CDR3 DNA sequence: TGTGCCGGCAGCGTAGAAGGGCAGGGCTCCTACAATGAGCAGTTCTTC.

The chain recombines TRBV7-9 with TRBJ2-3, with D perhaps TRBD1 (6 bases). V lost 3 bases, J lost 9 bases, and 13 bases lay in between. Germline-derived CDR1 and CDR2 are SEHNR and FQNEAQ (reference sequence). The CDR3 has 13 residues. The CDR3 coding sequence is TGTGCCAGCAGCTTCGAGGGTGGGGGCACGCAGTATTTT. This encodes CASSFEGGGTQYF.

Of note for this clonotype: One junction end does not reproduce the germline sequence, and a read error may be involved. The chain couples TRBV6-2 or TRBV6-3 to TRBJ2-4; D assignment may be TRBD1 or TRBD2 (5 bases each). Gene TRBJ2-7 matches the end of the DNA better, so the J call may be wrong. CDR1 and CDR2 from the germline V gene are MNHEY and SVGEGT. This CDR3 has 16 residues. Here the CDR3 DNA reads TGTGCCAGCAGTCACTCAAAGGGACGGCAAGGCTACGAGCAGTACTTC. This codes for CASSHSKGRQGYEQYF.

CDR3 region: CASSPYPGLGNDEQYF. CDR3 sequence (DNA): TGTGCCAGCAGCCCTTATCCGGGACTAGGGAACGACGAGCAGTACTTC. The chain couples TRBV12-3 or TRBV12-4 to TRBJ2-7, with 8 bases lining up with TRBD2. After removal of 6 bases from V and 5 bases from J, the junction contained 15 bases not matched to a gene. This CDR3 has 16 residues.

Ten or more counts support this clonotype. V usage is TRBV4-3 and J usage is TRBJ2-7; 11 nucleotides agree with TRBD2. The CDR3 has 17 amino acids. CDR1 is LGHNA and CDR2 is YSLEER in the germline V gene. The J segment lost 2 bases and the V segment lost 2 bases, leaving 8 bases of the junction unmatched. The CDR3 is CASSQQLLAGVPYEQYF. The CDR3 region has the DNA TGCGCCAGCAGCCAACAACTACTAGCGGGAGTGCCCTACGAGCAGTACTTC.

The rearrangement joins TRBV5-1 to TRBJ2-1; the match to TRBD1 covers 7 bases. The CDR3 extends over 13 amino acids. The germline V gene has CDR1 SGHRS and CDR2 YFSETQ. V shed 4 bases, J shed 7 bases, and the junction held 5 bases outside the gene matches. Here the CDR3 DNA reads TGCGCCAGCAGCCCGGCACAGGGGAATGAGCAGTTCTTC. Its protein product is CASSPAQGNEQFF.

The J gene is TRBJ2-7, the V gene TRBV7-9, with 8 bases lining up with TRBD1. CDR3 size: 15 residues. V trimming: 5 bases; J trimming: 5 bases; junction bases outside the gene matches: 11. From germline, CDR1 is SEHNR and CDR2 FQNEAQ (reference sequence). This CDR3 is CASSPSRTGFDEQYF. As DNA, the CDR3 is TGTGCCAGCAGCCCTTCCCGGACAGGGTTCGACGAGCAGTACTTC.

This clonotype was recorded at least ten times. The rearrangement uses TRBV19 and TRBJ2-1, with D maybe TRBD2 (6 bases). Trimming stripped 6 bases from V and 3 bases from J, with 15 bases between. There are 15 residues in the CDR3. CDR1 and CDR2 (germline): LNHDA, SQIVND (reference sequence). CDR3 loop: CASRRKPDYYNEQFF. The CDR3 bases are TGTGCCAGTAGGCGGAAACCGGACTACTACAATGAGCAGTTCTTC.

V gene TRBV5-1 combines with J gene TRBJ2-4; D tentatively fits TRBD1 or TRBD2 (6 bases each). The CDR3 has 15 amino acids. CDR1 and CDR2 (germline): SGHRS, YFSETQ. V was cut by 3 bases and J by 0 bases, with 10 bases left in between. In DNA, the CDR3 is TGCGCCAGCAGCTGGAGGGGGGAAGCCAAAAACATTCAGTACTTC. Protein sequence: CASSWRGEAKNIQYF. Full variable domain (missing parts from reference TRBV5-1 and TRBJ2-4): KAGVTQTPRYLIKTRGQQVTLSCSPISGHRSVSWYQQTPGQGLQFLFEYFSETQRNKGNFPGRFSGRQFSNSRSEMNVSTLELGDSALYLCASSWRGEAKNIQYFGAGTRLSVL.

This clonotype has only a few counts. CDR3 loop: CASSLYGREQYF. The CDR3 bases are TGTGCCAGCAGTTTATATGGGCGCGAGCAGTACTTC. V usage is TRBV28 and J usage is TRBJ2-5; D gene ambiguous. The DNA end favors TRBJ2-7, so the J call may be wrong. Germline CDR1 reads MDHEN; CDR2 reads SYDVKM. The CDR3 consists of 12 residues.

This clonotype was seen a handful of times. The V and J genes are TRBV5-1 and TRBJ2-5; no reliable D call. Germline values: CDR1 SGHRS, CDR2 YFSETQ. This CDR3 is 13 amino acids long. Trimming took 2 bases from V and 2 from J, leaving 7 bases between them. The CDR3 loop is CASSFTPQETQYF. Here the CDR3 DNA reads TGCGCCAGCAGCTTCACACCTCAAGAGACCCAGTACTTC.

This chain links TRBV7-2 with TRBJ2-1; no firm D call. Trimming removed 2 bases at V and 10 bases at J, with 12 bases between. The CDR3 covers 13 residues. Germline CDR1 is SGHTA and CDR2 is FQGNSA. CDR3 sequence reads: CASSLSLTLEQFF. The CDR3, as DNA: TGTGCCAGCAGCTTATCCCTTACTCTGGAGCAGTTCTTC.

The CDR3 sequence is CSDSPGTGYNEQFF. In DNA form, the CDR3 reads TGCAGCGATTCACCCGGGACAGGGTACAATGAGCAGTTCTTC. The V call is TRBV29-1, the J call TRBJ2-1; 9 nucleotides line up with TRBD1. In germline, CDR1 is SQVTM, CDR2 ANQGSEA. The CDR3 has 14 amino acids. V shed 7 bases and J 4 bases; nucleotides not matched to a gene: 8.

This clonotype was seen a handful of times. The chain couples TRBV7-9 to TRBJ2-1, with TRBD2 as a possible D gene (6 bases). Deletions cut 5 bases from V and 7 bases from J, with 15 bases between. CDR3 size: 14 residues. CDR1 and CDR2 (germline): SEHNR, FQNEAQ (reference sequence). The chain's CDR3 is CASSLRDLGNEQFF. Written as DNA, the CDR3 is TGTGCCAGCAGCCTCCGGGACTTGGGGAATGAGCAGTTCTTC.

V gene TRBV28 combines with J gene TRBJ2-7; possible D gene TRBD1, 6 bases. Trimming cost V 6 bases and J 7 bases, with 19 bases left between them. CDR3 length equals 14 residues. CDR1 is MDHEN, CDR2 SYDVKM, per germline. The DNA of the CDR3 is TGTGCCAGCAGCCCCGGGACAATAAAGGGGGAGCAGTACTTC. Amino acids: CASSPGTIKGEQYF.